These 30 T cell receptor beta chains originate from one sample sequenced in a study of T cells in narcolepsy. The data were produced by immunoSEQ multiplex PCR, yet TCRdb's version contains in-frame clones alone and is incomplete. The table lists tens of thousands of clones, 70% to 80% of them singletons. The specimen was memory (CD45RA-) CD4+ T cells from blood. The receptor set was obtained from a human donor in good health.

The CDR3 sequence: CASSRTQGYEQYF. In DNA form, the CDR3 reads TGCGCCAGCAGCAGGACACAGGGCTACGAGCAGTACTTC. The rearrangement links TRBV4-3 to TRBJ2-7; possibly TRBD1 for D (6 bases). The CDR3 covers 13 residues. The germline V gene has CDR1 LGHNA and CDR2 YSLEER. V lost 5 bases and J 3 bases, leaving 11 bases between the germline ends.

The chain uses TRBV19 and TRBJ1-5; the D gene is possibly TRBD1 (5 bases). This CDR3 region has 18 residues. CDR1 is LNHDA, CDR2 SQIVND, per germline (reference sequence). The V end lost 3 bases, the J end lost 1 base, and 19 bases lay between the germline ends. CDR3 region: CASSMIRLLGQSNQPQHF. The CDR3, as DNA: TGTGCCAGTAGTATGATTCGATTGCTCGGACAAAGCAATCAGCCCCAGCATTTT. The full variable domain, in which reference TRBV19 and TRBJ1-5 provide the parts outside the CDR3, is DGGITQSPKYLFRKEGQNVTLSCEQNLNHDAMYWYRQDPGQGLRLIYYSQIVNDFQKGDIAEGYSVSREKKESFPLTVTSAQKNPTAFYLCASSMIRLLGQSNQPQHFGDGTRLSIL.

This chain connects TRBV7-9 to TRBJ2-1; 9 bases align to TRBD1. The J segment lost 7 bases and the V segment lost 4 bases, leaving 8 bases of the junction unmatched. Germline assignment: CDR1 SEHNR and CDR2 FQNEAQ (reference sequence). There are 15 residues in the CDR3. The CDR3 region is CASSYRDRVLNEQFF. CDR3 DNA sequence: TGTGCCAGCAGCTACCGGGACAGGGTGCTAAATGAGCAGTTCTTC.

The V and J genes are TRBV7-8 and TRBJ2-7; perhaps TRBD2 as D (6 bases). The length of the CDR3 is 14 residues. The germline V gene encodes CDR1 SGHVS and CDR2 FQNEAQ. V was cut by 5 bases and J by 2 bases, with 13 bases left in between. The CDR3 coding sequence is TGTGCCAGCAGCCGACGGGGGAAAGCCTACGAGCAGTACTTC. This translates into CASSRRGKAYEQYF. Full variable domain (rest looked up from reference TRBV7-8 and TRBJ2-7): GAGVSQSPRYKVAKRGQDVALRCDPISGHVSLFWYQQALGQGPEFLTYFQNEAQLDKSGLPSDRFFAERPEGSVSTLKIQRTQQEDSAVYLCASSRRGKAYEQYFGPGTRLTVT.

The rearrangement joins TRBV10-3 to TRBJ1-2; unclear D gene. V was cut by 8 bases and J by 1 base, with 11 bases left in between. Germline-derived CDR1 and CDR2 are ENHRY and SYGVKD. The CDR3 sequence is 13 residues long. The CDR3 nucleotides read TGTGCCATCCATGAGGAGATTAACTATGGCTACACCTTC. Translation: CAIHEEINYGYTF.

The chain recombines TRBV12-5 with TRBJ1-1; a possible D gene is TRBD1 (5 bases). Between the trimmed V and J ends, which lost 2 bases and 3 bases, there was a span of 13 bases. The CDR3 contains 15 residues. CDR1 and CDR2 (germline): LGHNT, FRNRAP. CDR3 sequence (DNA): TGTGCTAGTGGTTTGTCAGGGACCGTCGACACTGAAGCTTTCTTT. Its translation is CASGLSGTVDTEAFF.

The CDR3 loop reads CASSQVGRGWIEQYF. In DNA, the CDR3 is TGCGCCAGCAGCCAAGTGGGCAGGGGCTGGATCGAGCAGTACTTC. The chain uses TRBV4-3 and TRBJ2-7, with a possible D match to TRBD1 (6 bases). Germline V gene data show CDR1 as LGHNA and CDR2 as YSLEER. V was trimmed by 1 base and J by 6 bases, leaving 16 bases between them. The CDR3 runs to 15 residues.

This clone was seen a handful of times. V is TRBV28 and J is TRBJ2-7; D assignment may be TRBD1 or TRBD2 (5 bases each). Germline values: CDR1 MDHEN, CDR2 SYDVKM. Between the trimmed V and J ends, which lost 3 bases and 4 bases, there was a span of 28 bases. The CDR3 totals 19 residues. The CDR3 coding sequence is TGTGCCAGCAGTTTTGCCCTCGTTTTAACCGGGACGGTGGGTTACGAGCAGTACTTC. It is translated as CASSFALVLTGTVGYEQYF. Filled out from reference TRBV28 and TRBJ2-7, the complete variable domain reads DVKVTQSSRYLVKRTGEKVFLECVQDMDHENMFWYRQDPGLGLRLIYFSYDVKMKEKGDIPEGYSVSREKKERFSLILESASTNQTSMYLCASSFALVLTGTVGYEQYFGPGTRLTVT.

In DNA, the CDR3 is TGTGCCAGCAAAATACAGGGGGCTCGGAACACTGAAGCTTTCTTT. Translating it yields CASKIQGARNTEAFF. The chain employs TRBV5-4 and TRBJ1-1, with 9 bases fitting TRBD1. CDR3 length equals 15 residues. Germline V lookup: CDR1 SGHNT, CDR2 YYREEE (reference sequence). Trimming took 6 bases from V and 1 from J; bases not matched to a gene: 7.

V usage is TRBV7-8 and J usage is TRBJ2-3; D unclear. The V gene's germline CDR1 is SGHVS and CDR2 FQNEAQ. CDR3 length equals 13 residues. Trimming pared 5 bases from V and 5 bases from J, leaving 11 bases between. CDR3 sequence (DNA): TGTGCCAGCAGCCCCCCAATGGAAGATACGCAGTATTTT. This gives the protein CASSPPMEDTQYF.

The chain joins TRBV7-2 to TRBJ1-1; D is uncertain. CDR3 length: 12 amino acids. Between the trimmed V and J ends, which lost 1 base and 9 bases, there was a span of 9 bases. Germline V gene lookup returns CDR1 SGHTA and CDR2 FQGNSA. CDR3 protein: CASSLVHRQAFF. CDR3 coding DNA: TGTGCCAGCAGCTTAGTCCACAGACAAGCTTTCTTT.

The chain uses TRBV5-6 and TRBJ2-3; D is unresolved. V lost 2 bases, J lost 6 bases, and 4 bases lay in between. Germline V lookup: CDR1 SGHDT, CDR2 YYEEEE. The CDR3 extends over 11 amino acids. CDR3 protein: CASSFADTQYF. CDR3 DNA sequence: TGTGCCAGCAGCTTTGCGGATACGCAGTATTTT.

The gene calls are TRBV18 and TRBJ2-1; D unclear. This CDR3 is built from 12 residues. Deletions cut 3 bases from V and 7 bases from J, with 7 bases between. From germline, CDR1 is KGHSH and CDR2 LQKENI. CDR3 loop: CASSPGWNEQFF. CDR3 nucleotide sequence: TGTGCCAGCTCACCCGGTTGGAATGAGCAGTTCTTC.

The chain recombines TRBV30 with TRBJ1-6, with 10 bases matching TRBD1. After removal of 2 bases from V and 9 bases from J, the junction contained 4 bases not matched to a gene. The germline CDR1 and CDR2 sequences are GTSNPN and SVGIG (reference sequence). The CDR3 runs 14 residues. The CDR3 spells CAWSRDRGISPLHF. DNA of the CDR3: TGTGCCTGGAGTCGGGACAGGGGAATTTCACCCCTCCACTTT.

DNA of the CDR3: TGTGCCAGCAGCCGTACAGGGCGTAAGCAGTTCTTC. It is translated as CASSRTGRKQFF. The chain couples TRBV13 to TRBJ2-1; D may be TRBD1 (6 bases). The germline CDR1 and CDR2 sequences are PRHDT and FYEKMQ (reference sequence). There are 12 residues in the CDR3. V was pared by 5 bases and J by 11 bases, with 13 bases between. The full variable domain, rest sourced from reference TRBV13 and TRBJ2-1, is AAGVIQSPRHLIKEKRETATLKCYPIPRHDTVYWYQQGPGQDPQFLISFYEKMQSDKGSIPDRFSAQQFSDYHSELNMSSLELGDSALYFCASSRTGRKQFFGPGTRLTVL.

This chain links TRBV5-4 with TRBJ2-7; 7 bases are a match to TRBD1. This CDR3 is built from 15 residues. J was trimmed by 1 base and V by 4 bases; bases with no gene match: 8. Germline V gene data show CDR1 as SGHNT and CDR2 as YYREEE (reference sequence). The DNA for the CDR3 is TGTGCCAGCAGCCCGACCGGGACAGAGTCCTACGAGCAGTACTTC. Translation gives CASSPTGTESYEQYF.

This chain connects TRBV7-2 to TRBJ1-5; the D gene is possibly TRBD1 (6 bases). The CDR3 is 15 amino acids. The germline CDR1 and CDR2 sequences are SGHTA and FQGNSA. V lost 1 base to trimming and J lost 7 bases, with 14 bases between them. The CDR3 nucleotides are TGTGCCAGCAGCTTAGGGTCGCAGGGGAAACAGCCCCAGCATTTT. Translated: CASSLGSQGKQPQHF.

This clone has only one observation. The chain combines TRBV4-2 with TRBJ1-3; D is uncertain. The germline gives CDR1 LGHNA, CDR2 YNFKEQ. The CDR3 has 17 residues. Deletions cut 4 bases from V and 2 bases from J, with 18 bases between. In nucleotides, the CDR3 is TGTGCCAGCAGCCCGATTCAAGTAAACGGTGCTGGAAACACCATATATTTT. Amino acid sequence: CASSPIQVNGAGNTIYF.

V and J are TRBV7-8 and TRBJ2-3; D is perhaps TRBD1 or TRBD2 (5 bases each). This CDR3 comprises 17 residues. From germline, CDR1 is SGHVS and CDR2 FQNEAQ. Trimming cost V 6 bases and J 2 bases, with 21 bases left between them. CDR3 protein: CASSSGAGAPNTDTQYF. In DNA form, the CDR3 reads TGTGCCAGCAGTTCTGGGGCCGGGGCCCCTAACACAGATACGCAGTATTTT.

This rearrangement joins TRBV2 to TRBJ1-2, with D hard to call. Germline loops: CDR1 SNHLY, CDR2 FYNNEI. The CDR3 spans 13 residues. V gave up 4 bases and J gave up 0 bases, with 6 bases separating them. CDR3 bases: TGTGCCAGCAGTGGGACCGCTAACTATGGCTACACCTTC. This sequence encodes CASSGTANYGYTF. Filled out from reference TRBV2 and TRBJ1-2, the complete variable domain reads EPEVTQTPSHQVTQMGQEVILRCVPISNHLYFYWYRQILGQKVEFLVSFYNNEISEKSEIFDDQFSVERPDGSNFTLKIRSTKLEDSAMYFCASSGTANYGYTFGSGTRLTVV.

CDR3 region: CASSEVTIGGELFF. DNA for the CDR3: TGTGCCAGCAGTGAAGTTACCATCGGCGGGGAGCTGTTTTTT. The chain links TRBV2 to TRBJ2-2; D remains unclear. This CDR3 spans 14 amino acids. Germline V gene lookup returns CDR1 SNHLY and CDR2 FYNNEI. Trimming cost V 1 base and J 7 bases, with 10 bases left between them.

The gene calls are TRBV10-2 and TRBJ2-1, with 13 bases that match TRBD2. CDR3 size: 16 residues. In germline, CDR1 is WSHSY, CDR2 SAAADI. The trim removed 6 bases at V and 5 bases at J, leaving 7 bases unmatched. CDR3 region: CASRAQTSGRNNEQFF. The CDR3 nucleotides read TGCGCCAGCAGAGCACAGACTAGCGGGAGGAACAATGAGCAGTTCTTC.

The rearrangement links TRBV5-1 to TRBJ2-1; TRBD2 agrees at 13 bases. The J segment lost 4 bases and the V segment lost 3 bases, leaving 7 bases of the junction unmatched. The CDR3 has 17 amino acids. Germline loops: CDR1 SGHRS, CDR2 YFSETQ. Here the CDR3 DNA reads TGCGCCAGCAGCTGGACTAGCGGGAGCCCTTCTTACAATGAGCAGTTCTTC. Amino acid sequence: CASSWTSGSPSYNEQFF.

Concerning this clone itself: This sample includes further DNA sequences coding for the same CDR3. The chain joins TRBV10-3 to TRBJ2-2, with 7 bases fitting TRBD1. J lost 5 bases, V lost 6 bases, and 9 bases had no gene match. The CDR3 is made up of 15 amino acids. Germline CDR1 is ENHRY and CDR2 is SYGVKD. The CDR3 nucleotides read TGTGCCATCAGGGGAGCAGGGGGTCGGACCGGGGAGCTGTTTTTT. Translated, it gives CAIRGAGGRTGELFF.

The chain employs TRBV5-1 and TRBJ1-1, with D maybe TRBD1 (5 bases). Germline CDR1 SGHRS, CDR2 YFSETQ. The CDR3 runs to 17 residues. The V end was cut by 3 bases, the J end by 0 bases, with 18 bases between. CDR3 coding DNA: TGCGCCAGCAGCTCCAACACAGCAGGGAATATGAACACTGAAGCTTTCTTT. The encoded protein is CASSSNTAGNMNTEAFF.

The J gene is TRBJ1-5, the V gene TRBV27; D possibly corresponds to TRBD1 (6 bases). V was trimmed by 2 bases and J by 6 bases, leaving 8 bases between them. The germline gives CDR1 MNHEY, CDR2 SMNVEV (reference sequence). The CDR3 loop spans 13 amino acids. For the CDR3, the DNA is TGTGCCAGCAGTTTAAAGGGGGGTCAGCCCCAGCATTTT. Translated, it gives CASSLKGGQPQHF.

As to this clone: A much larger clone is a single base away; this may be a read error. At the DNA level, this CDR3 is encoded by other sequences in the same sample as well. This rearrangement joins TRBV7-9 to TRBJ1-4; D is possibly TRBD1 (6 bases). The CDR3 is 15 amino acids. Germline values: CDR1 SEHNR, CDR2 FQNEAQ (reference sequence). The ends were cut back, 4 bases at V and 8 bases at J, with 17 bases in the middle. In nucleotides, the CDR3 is TGTGCCAGCAGCTATACAGGGAAAGGGAAGGAAAAACTGTTTTTT. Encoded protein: CASSYTGKGKEKLFF.

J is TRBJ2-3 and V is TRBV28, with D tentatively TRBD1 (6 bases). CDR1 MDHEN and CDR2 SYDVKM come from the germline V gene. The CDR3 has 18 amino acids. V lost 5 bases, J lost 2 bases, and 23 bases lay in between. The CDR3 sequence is CASSLRSHRERDTDTQYF. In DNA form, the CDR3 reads TGTGCCAGCAGTCTACGGAGCCACAGGGAGAGGGACACAGATACGCAGTATTTT.

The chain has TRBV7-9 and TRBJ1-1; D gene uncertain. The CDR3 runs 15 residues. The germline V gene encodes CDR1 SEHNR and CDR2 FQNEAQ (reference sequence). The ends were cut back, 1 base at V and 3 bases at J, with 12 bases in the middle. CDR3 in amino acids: CASSLGPPLHTEAFF. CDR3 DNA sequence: TGTGCCAGCAGCTTAGGCCCCCCCCTCCACACTGAAGCTTTCTTT.

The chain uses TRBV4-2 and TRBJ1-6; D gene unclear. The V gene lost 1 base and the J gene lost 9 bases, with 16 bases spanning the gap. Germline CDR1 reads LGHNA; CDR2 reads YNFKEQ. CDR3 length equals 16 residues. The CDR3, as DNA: TGTGCCAGCAGCCAAGTTATCGGATCTACGAGTTCACCCCTCCACTTT. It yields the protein CASSQVIGSTSSPLHF.